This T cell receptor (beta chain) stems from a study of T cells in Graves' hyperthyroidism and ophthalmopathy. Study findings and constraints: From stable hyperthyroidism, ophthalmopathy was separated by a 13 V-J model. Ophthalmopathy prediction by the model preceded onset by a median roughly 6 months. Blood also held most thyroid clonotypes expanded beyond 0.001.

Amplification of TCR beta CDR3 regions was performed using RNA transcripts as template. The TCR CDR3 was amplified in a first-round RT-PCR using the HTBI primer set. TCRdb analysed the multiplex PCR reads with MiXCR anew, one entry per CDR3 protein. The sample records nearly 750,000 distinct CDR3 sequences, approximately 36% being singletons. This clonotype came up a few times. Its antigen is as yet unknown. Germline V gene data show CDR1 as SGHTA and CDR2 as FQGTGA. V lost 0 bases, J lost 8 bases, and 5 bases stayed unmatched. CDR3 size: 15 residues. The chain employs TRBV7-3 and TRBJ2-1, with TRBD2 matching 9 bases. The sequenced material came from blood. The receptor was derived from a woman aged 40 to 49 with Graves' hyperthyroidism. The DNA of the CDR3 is TGTGCCAGCAGCTTAACTAGCGGGAGATACGATGAGCAGTTCTTC. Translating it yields CASSLTSGRYDEQFF.